One sample yielded the 5 T cell receptor beta chains listed below, sequenced in a study of cytomegalovirus exposure and HLA in healthy donors. The PCR used 60 Vbeta and 13 Jbeta primers. Measured with immunoSEQ multiplex PCR; TCRdb has only the in-frame clones, and not every one. Altogether under 200,000 clones are present, 75% to 85% being singletons, with the ten largest covering under 3%. Sequenced material: PBMCs. The source of these receptors is a woman in her forties or fifties in good health and CMV-seronegative.

V usage is TRBV7-9 and J usage is TRBJ2-5; D not resolved. With the DNA end fitting TRBJ2-7 better, the J assignment may be wrong. This CDR3 is 12 amino acids long. Germline loops: CDR1 SEHNR, CDR2 FQNEAQ (reference sequence). The CDR3 DNA reads as TGTGCCAGCAGCTTAGAAATGCCCGAGCAGTACTTC. It yields the protein CASSLEMPEQYF.

The gene calls are TRBV6-6 and TRBJ1-4; 9 bases map to TRBD1. Germline CDR1 MNHNY, CDR2 SVGAGI (reference sequence). The junction had 5 bases not matched to a gene; V was cut back by 2 bases and J by 4 bases. The CDR3 has 16 amino acids. This CDR3 is CASSYPPGQGNEKLFF. CDR3 in DNA: TGTGCCAGCAGTTACCCCCCGGGACAGGGTAATGAAAAACTGTTTTTT.

The DNA for the CDR3 is TGTGCCAGTAGTATAGAAGGGGGGGCCGGTCAGCCCCAGCATTTT. The encoded protein is CASSIEGGAGQPQHF. This rearrangement joins TRBV19 to TRBJ1-5, with a tentative D call TRBD1 (6 bases). Germline V CDR1 and CDR2: LNHDA, SQIVND (reference sequence). The CDR3 length is 15 residues. The ends were cut back, 0 bases at V and 6 bases at J, with 12 bases in the middle.

The CDR3 DNA reads TGTGCCAGCAGTACCACGGGGGGGACCAGAAACATTCAGTACTTC. This codes for CASSTTGGTRNIQYF. V is TRBV2 and J is TRBJ2-4, with 8 bases that match TRBD2. V lost 5 bases and J lost 6; bases outside the gene matches: 9. This CDR3 comprises 15 residues. Germline V gene data show CDR1 as SNHLY and CDR2 as FYNNEI. The entire variable domain, with the rest obtained from reference TRBV2 and TRBJ2-4, is as follows: EPEVTQTPSHQVTQMGQEVILRCVPISNHLYFYWYRQILGQKVEFLVSFYNNEISEKSEIFDDQFSVERPDGSNFTLKIRSTKLEDSAMYFCASSTTGGTRNIQYFGAGTRLSVL.

The chain couples TRBV7-2 to TRBJ1-1; 9 positions agree with TRBD1. The CDR3 sequence is 14 residues long. The junction had 5 bases not matched to a gene; V was cut back by 4 bases and J by 5 bases. CDR1 and CDR2 (germline): SGHTA, FQGNSA. Here the CDR3 DNA reads TGTGCCAGCAGCTCCCAAGGGACAGGGACTGAAGCTTTCTTT. Its translation: CASSSQGTGTEAFF.